A selection of T cell receptor beta chains follows, all from one sample in a study of blood T cells in healthy people across ages. TCRdb re-derived calls from the 5' RACE reads in MiXCR, one entry per CDR3 protein. The table has over 750,000 distinct CDR3 sequences, 25% seen once; the top ten hold around 9.2%. These data were also reused for a study on T cells of mothers and their children.

Sample: blood. All receptors come from a boy between 5 and 17 years old in good health. CDR3s include the opening cysteine and the closing phenylalanine or tryptophan. The D gene is left open where the match is weak. Only some rows state a clone size, as once, few, many or a class for expanded clones.

d_gene: NA; abundance: few; j_gene: TRBJ1-3; v_gene: TRBV6-5; CDR3nt: TGTGCCAGCAGTAACGGACAGAGGGTGTCTGGAAACACCATATATTTT; CDR3aa: CASSNGQRVSGNTIYF
d_gene: NA; abundance: few; j_gene: TRBJ2-5; v_gene: TRBV21-1; CDR3nt: TGTGCCAGCAGCAATGAGGGGTACCAAGAGACCCAGTACTTC; CDR3aa: CASSNEGYQETQYF
d_gene: NA; abundance: NA; j_gene: TRBJ2-1; v_gene: TRBV7-3; CDR3nt: TGTGCCAGCAGCTTAATCCCACTGGGACCGACCTACAATGAGCAGTTCTTC; CDR3aa: CASSLIPLGPTYNEQFF
d_gene: TRBD1; abundance: few; j_gene: TRBJ2-5; v_gene: TRBV3-1; CDR3nt: TGTGCCAGCAGCCAGGATTTGTCCTATCTACAGGGGGGAATTCAAGAGACCCAGTACTTC; CDR3aa: CASSQDLSYLQGGIQETQYF
d_gene: NA; abundance: few; j_gene: TRBJ2-5; v_gene: TRBV2; CDR3nt: TGTGCCAGCGGAGAGACAGGTTTCGAGACCCAGTACTTC; CDR3aa: CASGETGFETQYF
d_gene: NA; abundance: NA; j_gene: TRBJ1-2; v_gene: TRBV4-1; CDR3nt: TGCGCCAGCAGCGACTATGGGGAAACCTATGGCTACACCTTC; CDR3aa: CASSDYGETYGYTF
d_gene: TRBD2; abundance: NA; j_gene: TRBJ2-5; v_gene: TRBV28; CDR3nt: TGTGCCAGCAGTCTAGCGGGAGGGAAGCAGACCCAGTACTTC; CDR3aa: CASSLAGGKQTQYF
d_gene: NA; abundance: NA; j_gene: TRBJ2-3; v_gene: TRBV29-1; CDR3nt: TGCAGCGCTTTGGATTTTCTCACAGATACGCAGTATTTT; CDR3aa: CSALDFLTDTQYF
d_gene: TRBD2; abundance: NA; j_gene: TRBJ2-7; v_gene: TRBV7-9; CDR3nt: TGTGCCAGCAGCTTAGGGGCTCTAGCGGGGGGTTTGAACGAGCAGTACTTC; CDR3aa: CASSLGALAGGLNEQYF
d_gene: TRBD2; abundance: few; j_gene: TRBJ2-5; v_gene: TRBV28; CDR3nt: TGTGCCAGCAGTTTGGGGGAGGGACTAGCGGCTCACGAGACCCAGTACTTC; CDR3aa: CASSLGEGLAAHETQYF
d_gene: NA; abundance: NA; j_gene: TRBJ1-4; v_gene: TRBV6-6; CDR3nt: TGTGCCAGCAGTTACGACTCACAGGAAAAACTGTTTTTT; CDR3aa: CASSYDSQEKLFF
d_gene: TRBD1; abundance: NA; j_gene: TRBJ1-1; v_gene: TRBV20-1; CDR3nt: TGCAGTGCTACAACACAGGGGGCAGGAACTGAAGCTTTCTTT; CDR3aa: CSATTQGAGTEAFF
d_gene: NA; abundance: few; j_gene: TRBJ2-5; v_gene: TRBV4-1; CDR3nt: TGCGCCAGCAGCCAAGCAGTTGGTATAGGAGAGACCCAGTACTTC; CDR3aa: CASSQAVGIGETQYF
d_gene: TRBD1; abundance: NA; j_gene: TRBJ1-2; v_gene: TRBV7-8; CDR3nt: TGTGCCAGCAGCCCAGGACAGGGTACCTACACCTTC; CDR3aa: CASSPGQGTYTF
d_gene: TRBD1; abundance: NA; j_gene: TRBJ2-5; v_gene: TRBV20-1; CDR3nt: TGCAGTGCTAGGGAACAGAACAGGGGAGAGACCCAGTACTTC; CDR3aa: CSAREQNRGETQYF
d_gene: NA; abundance: NA; j_gene: TRBJ2-1; v_gene: TRBV28; CDR3nt: TGTGCCAGCAGGTCGGGAGTTATCAACAATGAGCAGTTCTTC; CDR3aa: CASRSGVINNEQFF